This T cell receptor (beta chain) was obtained from a study of Graves' ophthalmopathy and Graves' hyperthyroidism. Certain patients were not enrolled. These were patients with other autoimmune diseases, uncontrolled infections, pregnancy or lactation. From fresh peripheral blood, under 12 ml in volume, the PBMCs were obtained. The study, taken as a whole, reports: Most expanded clonotypes from thyroid (those above 0.001 frequency) were also found in blood.

TCR beta CDR3 regions were amplified from RNA transcripts. The library came from an HTBI-primed first-round RT-PCR and a second-round multiplex PCR. Each CDR3 protein gets one entry after TCRdb re-called the multiplex PCR reads with MiXCR. Of hundreds of thousands of distinct CDR3 sequences in the sample, 35% to 50% are singletons; the top ten hold approximately 43%. This CDR3 contains 11 residues. From germline, CDR1 is ENHRY and CDR2 SYGVKD. The V and J ends lost 3 bases and 11 bases respectively, with 7 bases between them. Regarding this clonotype: Its antigen remains unknown.

The rearrangement joins TRBV10-3 to TRBJ1-4; D perhaps matches TRBD1 (5 bases). The receptor was isolated from an adult man with Graves' ophthalmopathy. The sample was peripheral blood. The CDR3 DNA follows: TGTGCCATCAGTGACGAGGGGAAACTGTTTTTT. Protein: CAISDEGKLFF.